This T cell receptor beta chain was documented in a study of blood T cell repertoires in COVID-19. In its sample, this clone was seen once. CDR1 is LNHDA and CDR2 is SQIVND in the germline V gene (reference sequence). The CDR3 is 18 amino acids. Trimming at V came to 6 bases and at J to 4 bases, leaving 16 bases not matched to a gene. Measured with immunoSEQ multiplex PCR; TCRdb has only the in-frame clones, and not every one. Of 200,000 to 250,000 clones listed, around nine tenths are singletons. The TCR was taken from a man between 60 and 70 years old with COVID-19, enrolled during active disease. The rearrangement links TRBV19 to TRBJ2-1; 9 bases are a match to TRBD1. The sample taken for sequencing was peripheral blood. CDR3 protein: CASRRDRATGGEYNEQFF. CDR3 DNA: TGTGCCAGTAGGCGGGACAGGGCCACAGGCGGGGAGTACAATGAGCAGTTCTTC. Filled out from reference TRBV19 and TRBJ2-1, the complete variable domain reads DGGITQSPKYLFRKEGQNVTLSCEQNLNHDAMYWYRQDPGQGLRLIYYSQIVNDFQKGDIAEGYSVSREKKESFPLTVTSAQKNPTAFYLCASRRDRATGGEYNEQFFGPGTRLTVL.